One and the same sample provided the 8 T cell receptor beta chains below, sequenced in a study of T cells in Graves' hyperthyroidism and ophthalmopathy. Using RNA transcripts as the source, TCR beta CDR3 regions were amplified. The HTBI primer set drove a first-round RT-PCR of the TCR CDR3. In TCRdb, the multiplex PCR reads were re-called with MiXCR into one record per CDR3 protein. The data show around 450,000 distinct CDR3 sequences, 15% to 17% seen once. Sequencing input: blood. The receptors were sampled from a woman between 18 and 29 years old with Graves' hyperthyroidism.

This chain connects TRBV7-2 to TRBJ2-3; 8 bases are shared with TRBD1. This CDR3 has 16 amino acids. After removal of 5 bases from V and 0 bases from J, the junction contained 7 bases not matched to a gene. CDR1 and CDR2 from the germline V gene are SGHTA and FQGNSA. CDR3 nucleotides: TGTGCCAGCAGCCCCACCTGGACAGGGAGCACAGATACGCAGTATTTT. This translates into CASSPTWTGSTDTQYF.

This clonotype was detected many times. The chain carries TRBV20-1 and TRBJ2-7, with 8 bases matching TRBD2. CDR3 length: 14 residues. Trimming at V came to 3 bases and at J to 1 base, leaving 5 bases not matched to a gene. Germline V gene data show CDR1 as DFQATT and CDR2 as SNEGSKA (reference sequence). The CDR3 region is CSARAAGESYEQYF. CDR3 sequence (DNA): TGCAGTGCTAGGGCAGCGGGAGAGTCCTACGAGCAGTACTTC.

J is TRBJ2-3 and V is TRBV14; D unresolved. V shed 0 bases and J shed 2 bases, with 21 bases lying between them. Germline values: CDR1 SGHDN, CDR2 FVKESK. The CDR3 has 19 residues. This CDR3 is CASSQDGIGDLLLTDTQYF. Written as DNA, the CDR3 is TGTGCCAGCAGCCAAGATGGTATCGGAGATCTACTCCTCACAGATACGCAGTATTTT.

This clonotype was counted between two and nine times. V gene TRBV7-6 combines with J gene TRBJ1-1; D ambiguous. Germline V CDR1 and CDR2: SGHVS, FNYEAQ. The ends were cut back, 4 bases at V and 1 base at J, with 7 bases in the middle. The CDR3 extends over 13 amino acids. CDR3 sequence reads: CASSSTQNTEAFF. DNA for the CDR3: TGTGCCAGCAGCTCCACTCAGAACACTGAAGCTTTCTTT. The full variable domain, completed using reference TRBV7-6 and TRBJ1-1, is GAGVSQSPRYKVTKRGQDVALRCDPISGHVSLYWYRQALGQGPEFLTYFNYEAQQDKSGLPNDRFSAERPEGSISTLTIQRTEQRDSAMYRCASSSTQNTEAFFGQGTRLTVV.

This clonotype turned up a few times. The rearrangement links TRBV2 to TRBJ2-3; 9 bases are shared with TRBD1. CDR1 is SNHLY and CDR2 is FYNNEI in the germline V gene. The CDR3 runs to 17 residues. After removal of 0 bases from V and 3 bases from J, the junction contained 7 bases not matched to a gene. CDR3 loop: CASSEALGTGKTDTQYF. CDR3 nucleotide sequence: TGTGCCAGCAGTGAAGCGCTAGGGACAGGGAAAACAGATACGCAGTATTTT.

The V and J genes are TRBV2 and TRBJ2-1, with TRBD1 matching over 10 bases. The CDR3 extends over 15 amino acids. V was pared by 10 bases and J by 4 bases, with 10 bases of the junction left unmatched. In germline, CDR1 is SNHLY, CDR2 FYNNEI. The CDR3 region has the DNA TGTGCCACCTCGGGGACAGGGGCGCGGTACAATGAGCAGTTCTTC. As protein: CATSGTGARYNEQFF.

A note on this clonotype: This may stem from a read error, because a much larger clone lies one nucleotide away. The chain links TRBV18 to TRBJ2-2, with D unclear. Germline V lookup: CDR1 KGHSH, CDR2 LQKENI. This CDR3 spans 13 amino acids. The CDR3 nucleotides read TGTGCCGGCTCACCATCCCAGGCCGGGGAGCTGTTTTTT. Translation gives CAGSPSQAGELFF. Full variable domain (missing parts from reference TRBV18 and TRBJ2-2): NAGVMQNPRHLVRRRGQEARLRCSPMKGHSHVYWYRQLPEEGLKFMVYLQKENIIDESGMPKERFSAEFPKEGPSILRIQQVVRGDSAAYFCAGSPSQAGELFFGEGSRLTVL.

The chain recombines TRBV4-1 with TRBJ2-3; 12 bases are shared with TRBD2. Germline values: CDR1 MGHRA, CDR2 YSYEKL. The CDR3 is 17 residues long. The J segment lost 14 bases and the V segment lost 0 bases, leaving 15 bases of the junction unmatched. The CDR3 DNA reads as TGCGCCAGCAGCCAAGATTCTTGGACTAGCGGGACGTCTATGGGGTATTTT. Amino acid sequence: CASSQDSWTSGTSMGYF.